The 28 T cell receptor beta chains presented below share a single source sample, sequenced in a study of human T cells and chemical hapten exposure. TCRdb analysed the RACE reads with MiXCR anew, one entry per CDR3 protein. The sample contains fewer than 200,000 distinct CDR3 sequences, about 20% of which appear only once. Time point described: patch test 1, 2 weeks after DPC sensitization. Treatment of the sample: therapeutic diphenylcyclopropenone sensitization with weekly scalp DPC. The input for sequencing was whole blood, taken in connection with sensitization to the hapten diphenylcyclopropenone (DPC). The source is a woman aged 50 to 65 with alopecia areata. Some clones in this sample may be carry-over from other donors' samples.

As DNA, the CDR3 is TGCAGCGGAGGGGGGGTTCGGAACACTGAAGCTTTCTTT. Translation gives CSGGGVRNTEAFF. This sequence joins TRBV29-1 and TRBJ1-1, with D maybe TRBD1 (6 bases). V was pared by 7 bases and J by 1 base, with 13 bases between. Germline CDR1 reads SQVTM; CDR2 reads ANQGSEA. This CDR3 spans 13 amino acids.

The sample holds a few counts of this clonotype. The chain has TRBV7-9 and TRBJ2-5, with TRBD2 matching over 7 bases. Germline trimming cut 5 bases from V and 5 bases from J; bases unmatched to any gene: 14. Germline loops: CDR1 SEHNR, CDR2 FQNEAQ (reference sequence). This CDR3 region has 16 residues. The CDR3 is CASSPGRRDYVETQYF. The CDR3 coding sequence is TGTGCCAGCAGCCCAGGACGCCGGGACTACGTGGAGACCCAGTACTTC.

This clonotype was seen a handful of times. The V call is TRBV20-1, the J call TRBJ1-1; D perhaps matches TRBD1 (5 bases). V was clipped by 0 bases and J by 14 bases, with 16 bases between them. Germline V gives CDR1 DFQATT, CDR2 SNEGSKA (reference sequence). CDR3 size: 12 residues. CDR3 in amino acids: CSARDEAGRSFF. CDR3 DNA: TGCAGTGCTAGAGATGAGGCAGGGAGGTCCTTCTTT.

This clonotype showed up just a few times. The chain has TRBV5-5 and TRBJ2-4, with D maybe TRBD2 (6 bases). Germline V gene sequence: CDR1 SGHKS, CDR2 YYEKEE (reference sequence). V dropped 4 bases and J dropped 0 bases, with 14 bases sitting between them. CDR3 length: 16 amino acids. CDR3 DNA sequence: TGTGCCAGCAGCCCGGGACTCTTAATAGCCAAAAACATTCAGTACTTC. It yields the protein CASSPGLLIAKNIQYF.

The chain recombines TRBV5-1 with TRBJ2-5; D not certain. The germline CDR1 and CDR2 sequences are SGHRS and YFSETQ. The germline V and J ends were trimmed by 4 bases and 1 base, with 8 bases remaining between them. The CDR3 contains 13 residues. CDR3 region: CASSAQPQETQYF. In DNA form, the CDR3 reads TGCGCCAGCAGCGCGCAGCCCCAAGAGACCCAGTACTTC.

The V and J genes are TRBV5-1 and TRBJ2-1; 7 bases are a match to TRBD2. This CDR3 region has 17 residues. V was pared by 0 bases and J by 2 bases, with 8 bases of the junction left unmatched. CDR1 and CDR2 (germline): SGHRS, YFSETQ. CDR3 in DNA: TGCGCCAGCAGCTTGGTGGCTAGCGGAGCTACCTACAATGAGCAGTTCTTC. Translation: CASSLVASGATYNEQFF.

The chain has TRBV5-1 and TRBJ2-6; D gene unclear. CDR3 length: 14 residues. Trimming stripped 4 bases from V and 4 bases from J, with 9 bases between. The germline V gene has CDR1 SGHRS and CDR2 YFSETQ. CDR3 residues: CASSAPEGANVLTF. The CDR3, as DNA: TGCGCCAGCAGCGCCCCCGAAGGGGCCAACGTCCTGACTTTC. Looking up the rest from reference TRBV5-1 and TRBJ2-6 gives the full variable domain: KAGVTQTPRYLIKTRGQQVTLSCSPISGHRSVSWYQQTPGQGLQFLFEYFSETQRNKGNFPGRFSGRQFSNSRSEMNVSTLELGDSALYLCASSAPEGANVLTFGAGSRLTVL.

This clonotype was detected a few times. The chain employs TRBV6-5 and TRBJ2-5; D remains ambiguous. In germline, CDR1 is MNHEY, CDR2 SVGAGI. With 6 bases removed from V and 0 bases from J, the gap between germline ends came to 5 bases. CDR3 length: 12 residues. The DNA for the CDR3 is TGTGCCAGCAGGAGAAACCAAGAGACCCAGTACTTC. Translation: CASRRNQETQYF.

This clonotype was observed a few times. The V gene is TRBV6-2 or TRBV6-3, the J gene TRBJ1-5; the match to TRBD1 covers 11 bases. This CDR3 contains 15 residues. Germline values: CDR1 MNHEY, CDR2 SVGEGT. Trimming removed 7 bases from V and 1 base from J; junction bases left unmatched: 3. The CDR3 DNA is TGTGCCAGCACCAGGACAGGGGGCAGCAATCAGCCCCAGCATTTT. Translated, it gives CASTRTGGSNQPQHF.

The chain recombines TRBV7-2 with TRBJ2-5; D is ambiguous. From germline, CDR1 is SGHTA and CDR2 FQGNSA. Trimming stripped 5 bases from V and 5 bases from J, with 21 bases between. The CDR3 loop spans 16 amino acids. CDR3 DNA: TGTGCCAGCAGCCGCTTAGGGCGGAACCTGGGGGAGACCCAGTACTTC. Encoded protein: CASSRLGRNLGETQYF.

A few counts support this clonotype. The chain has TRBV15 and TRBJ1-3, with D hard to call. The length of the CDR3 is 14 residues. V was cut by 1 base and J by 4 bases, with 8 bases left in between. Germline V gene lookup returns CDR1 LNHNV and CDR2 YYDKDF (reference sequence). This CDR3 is CATSRGQQGNTIYF. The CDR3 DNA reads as TGTGCCACCAGCAGAGGCCAACAGGGAAACACCATATATTTT.

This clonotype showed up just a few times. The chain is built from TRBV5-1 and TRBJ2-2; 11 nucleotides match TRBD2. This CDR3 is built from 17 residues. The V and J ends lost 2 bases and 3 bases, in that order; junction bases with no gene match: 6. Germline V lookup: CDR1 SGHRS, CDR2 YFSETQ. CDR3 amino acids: CASSFPSGRTYTGELFF. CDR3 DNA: TGCGCCAGCAGCTTTCCTAGCGGGAGGACTTACACCGGGGAGCTGTTTTTT.

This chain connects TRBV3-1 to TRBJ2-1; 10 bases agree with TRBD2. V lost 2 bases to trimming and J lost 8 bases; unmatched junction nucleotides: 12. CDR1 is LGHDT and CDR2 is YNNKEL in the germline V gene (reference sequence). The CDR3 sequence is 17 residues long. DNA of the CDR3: TGTGCCAGCAGCCAACGGATGGGTAGCGGGAGGATTTATGAGCAGTTCTTC. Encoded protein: CASSQRMGSGRIYEQFF.

CDR3 nucleotides: TGTGCCAGCAGTTCTCAGACAGGGACGAACACTGAAGCTTTCTTT. It codes for CASSSQTGTNTEAFF. The V call is TRBV6-5, the J call TRBJ1-1; 7 bases map to TRBD1. The CDR3 consists of 15 residues. The V segment lost 4 bases and the J segment 1 base; nucleotides outside the gene matches: 6. Germline V gene lookup returns CDR1 MNHEY and CDR2 SVGAGI.

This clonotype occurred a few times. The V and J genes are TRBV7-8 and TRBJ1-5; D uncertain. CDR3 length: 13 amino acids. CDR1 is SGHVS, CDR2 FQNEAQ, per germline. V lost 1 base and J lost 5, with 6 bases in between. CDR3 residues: CASSLEGYQPQHF. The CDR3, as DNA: TGTGCCAGCAGCTTAGAAGGCTATCAGCCCCAGCATTTT.

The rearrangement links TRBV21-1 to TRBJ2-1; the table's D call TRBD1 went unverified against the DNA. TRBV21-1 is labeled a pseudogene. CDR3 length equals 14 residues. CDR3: CASSKPGGDNEQFF. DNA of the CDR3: TGTGCCAGCAGCAAACCGGGCGGGGACAATGAGCAGTTCTTC.

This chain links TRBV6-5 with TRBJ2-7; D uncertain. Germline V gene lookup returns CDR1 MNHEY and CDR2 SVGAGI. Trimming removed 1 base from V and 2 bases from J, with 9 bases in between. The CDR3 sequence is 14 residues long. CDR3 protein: CASSYFGKTYEQYF. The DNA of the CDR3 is TGTGCCAGCAGTTACTTTGGGAAGACCTACGAGCAGTACTTC.

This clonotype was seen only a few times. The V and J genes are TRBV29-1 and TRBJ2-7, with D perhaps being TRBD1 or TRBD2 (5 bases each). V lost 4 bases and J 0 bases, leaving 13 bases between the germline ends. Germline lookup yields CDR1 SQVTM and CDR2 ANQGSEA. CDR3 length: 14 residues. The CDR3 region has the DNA TGCAGCGTTGGTGGGGCAGGGAGCTCCTACGAGCAGTACTTC. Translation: CSVGGAGSSYEQYF.

The CDR3 reads CASSPQGADTGELFF. CDR3 DNA sequence: TGTGCCAGCAGCCCCCAGGGGGCGGACACCGGGGAGCTGTTTTTT. The rearrangement joins TRBV11-2 to TRBJ2-2, with 8 nucleotides matching TRBD1. V shed 5 bases, J shed 3 bases, and the junction held 5 bases outside the gene matches. The CDR3 loop spans 15 amino acids. CDR1 SGHAT and CDR2 FQNNGV come from the germline V gene.

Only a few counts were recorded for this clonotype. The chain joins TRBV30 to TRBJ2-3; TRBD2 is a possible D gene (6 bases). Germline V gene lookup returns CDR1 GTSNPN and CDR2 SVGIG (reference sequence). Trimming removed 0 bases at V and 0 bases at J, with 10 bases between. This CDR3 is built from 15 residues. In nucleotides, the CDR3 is TGTGCCTGGAGTGTACAAAGCGGGAGCACAGATACGCAGTATTTT. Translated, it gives CAWSVQSGSTDTQYF. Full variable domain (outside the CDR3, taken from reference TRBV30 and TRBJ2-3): SQTIHQWPATLVQPVGSPLSLECTVEGTSNPNLYWYRQAAGRGLQLLFYSVGIGQISSEVPQNLSASRPQDRQFILSSKKLLLSDSGFYLCAWSVQSGSTDTQYFGPGTRLTVL.

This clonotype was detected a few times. This chain's CDR3 is CASSVGPEANYGYTF. DNA of the CDR3: TGTGCCAGCAGCGTAGGGCCGGAAGCTAACTATGGCTACACCTTC. The chain recombines TRBV9 with TRBJ1-2; D gene unclear. This CDR3 spans 15 amino acids. From germline, CDR1 is SGDLS and CDR2 YYNGEE. V lost 0 bases, J lost 0 bases, and 9 bases lay in between. The full variable domain, in which reference TRBV9 and TRBJ1-2 provide the parts outside the CDR3, is DSGVTQTPKHLITATGQRVTLRCSPRSGDLSVYWYQQSLDQGLQFLIQYYNGEERAKGNILERFSAQQFPDLHSELNLSSLELGDSALYFCASSVGPEANYGYTFGSGTRLTVV.

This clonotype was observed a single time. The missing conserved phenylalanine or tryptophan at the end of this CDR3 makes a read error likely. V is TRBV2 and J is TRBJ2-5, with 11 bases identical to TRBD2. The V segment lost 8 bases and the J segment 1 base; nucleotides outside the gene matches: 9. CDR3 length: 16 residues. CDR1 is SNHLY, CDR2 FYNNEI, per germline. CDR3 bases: TGTGCCAGCGCTTTCGGACTAGCGGGCCGCCAAGAGACCCAGTACTTG. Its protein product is CASAFGLAGRQETQYL.

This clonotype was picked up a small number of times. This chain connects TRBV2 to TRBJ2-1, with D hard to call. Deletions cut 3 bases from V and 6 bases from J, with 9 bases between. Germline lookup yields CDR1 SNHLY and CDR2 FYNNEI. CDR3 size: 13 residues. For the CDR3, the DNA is TGTGCCAGCAGTGATGCAGCAGGCAATGAGCAGTTCTTC. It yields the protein CASSDAAGNEQFF.

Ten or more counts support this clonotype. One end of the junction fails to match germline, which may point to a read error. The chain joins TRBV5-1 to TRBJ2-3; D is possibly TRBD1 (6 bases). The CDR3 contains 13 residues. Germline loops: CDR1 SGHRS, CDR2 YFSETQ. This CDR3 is CASSFQGTDTQYF. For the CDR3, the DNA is TGTGCCAGCAGCTTCCAGGGGACAGATACGCAGTATTTT.

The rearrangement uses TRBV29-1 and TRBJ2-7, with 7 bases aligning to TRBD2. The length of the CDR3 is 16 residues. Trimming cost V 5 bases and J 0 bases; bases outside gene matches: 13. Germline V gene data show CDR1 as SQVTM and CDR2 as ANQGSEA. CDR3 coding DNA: TGCAGCGTTAAGAGGCGGCTAGCGGAGAGCTCCTACGAGCAGTACTTC. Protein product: CSVKRRLAESSYEQYF.

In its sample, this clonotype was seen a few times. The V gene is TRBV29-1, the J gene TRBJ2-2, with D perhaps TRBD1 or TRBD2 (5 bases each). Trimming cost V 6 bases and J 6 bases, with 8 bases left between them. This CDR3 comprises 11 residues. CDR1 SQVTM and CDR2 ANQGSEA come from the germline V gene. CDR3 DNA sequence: TGCAGCGTGCAGGGACCCGGGGAGCTGTTTTTT. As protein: CSVQGPGELFF.

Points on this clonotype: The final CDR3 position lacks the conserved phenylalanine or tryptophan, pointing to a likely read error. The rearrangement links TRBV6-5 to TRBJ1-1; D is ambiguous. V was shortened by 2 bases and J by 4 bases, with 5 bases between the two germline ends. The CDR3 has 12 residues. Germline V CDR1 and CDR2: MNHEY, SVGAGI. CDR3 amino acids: CASSYLGTEAFL. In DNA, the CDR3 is TGTGCCAGCAGTTACCTGGGCACTGAAGCTTTCCTT.

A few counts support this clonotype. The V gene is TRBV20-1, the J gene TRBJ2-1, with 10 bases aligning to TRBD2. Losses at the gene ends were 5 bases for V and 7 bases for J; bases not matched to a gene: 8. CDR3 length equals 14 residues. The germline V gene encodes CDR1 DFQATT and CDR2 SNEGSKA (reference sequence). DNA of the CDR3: TGCAGTGCTCGGACTAGCGGAAGCTTTAATGAGCAGTTCTTC. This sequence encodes CSARTSGSFNEQFF.